Following are 28 T cell receptor beta chains from one sample sequenced in a study of T cell repertoires in cytomegalovirus infection. Each CDR3 protein is one row after TCRdb ran MiXCR on the reads. The sample lists 200,000 or so distinct CDR3 sequences; 28% were seen once. Sequencing was carried out using PBMCs. These receptors all come from a human donor in good health (CMV status not recorded). Some clones in this sample may be carry-over from other donors' samples.

The chain carries TRBV6-1 and TRBJ2-7; D unresolved. V gave up 2 bases and J gave up 4 bases, with 3 bases separating them. Germline-derived CDR1 and CDR2 are MNHNS and SASEGT. The CDR3 is 11 residues long. The CDR3 bases are TGTGCCAGCAGTGAAAGGTACGAGCAGTACTTC. Protein product: CASSERYEQYF.

This clonotype appeared many times. This chain links TRBV7-2 with TRBJ1-6; no clear D gene. Between the trimmed V and J ends, which lost 5 bases and 6 bases, there was a span of 5 bases. The germline V gene has CDR1 SGHTA and CDR2 FQGNSA. The CDR3 extends over 12 amino acids. Here the CDR3 reads CASSALNSPLHF. The CDR3, as DNA: TGTGCCAGCAGCGCACTTAATTCACCCCTCCACTTT.

The V and J genes are TRBV4-2 and TRBJ2-5, with TRBD2 identical over 10 bases. Trimming removed 4 bases from V and 1 base from J; junction bases left unmatched: 9. The germline V gene encodes CDR1 LGHNA and CDR2 YNFKEQ. This CDR3 is built from 17 residues. CDR3: CASSPRAVAGGQETQYF. The CDR3, as DNA: TGTGCCAGCAGCCCTCGGGCGGTAGCGGGGGGCCAAGAGACCCAGTACTTC.

There are a few counts of this clonotype. The chain is built from TRBV7-2 and TRBJ2-7; 8 positions agree with TRBD2. The J segment lost 6 bases and the V segment lost 3 bases, leaving 13 bases of the junction unmatched. This CDR3 spans 16 amino acids. Germline V gives CDR1 SGHTA, CDR2 FQGNSA. The CDR3: CASSFPPGGGVLEQYF. The CDR3 DNA reads TGTGCCAGCAGCTTCCCACCCGGGGGGGGGGTTCTCGAGCAGTACTTC. The full variable domain, its missing parts supplied by reference TRBV7-2 and TRBJ2-7, is GAGVSQSPSNKVTEKGKDVELRCDPISGHTALYWYRQSLGQGLEFLIYFQGNSAPDKSGLPSDRFSAERTGGSVSTLTIQRTQQEDSAVYLCASSFPPGGGVLEQYFGPGTRLTVT.

V usage is TRBV6-2 or TRBV6-3 and J usage is TRBJ1-5, with D possibly matching TRBD1 (5 bases). V was shortened by 0 bases and J by 1 base, with 19 bases between the two germline ends. From germline, CDR1 is MNHEY and CDR2 SVGEGT. The CDR3 sequence is 19 residues long. CDR3 residues: CASSYSRGSTLGSNQPQHF. The DNA for the CDR3 is TGTGCCAGCAGTTACTCGCGGGGGTCCACCTTAGGAAGCAATCAGCCCCAGCATTTT.

V and J are TRBV7-8 and TRBJ2-5; no reliable D call. CDR1 and CDR2 (germline): SGHVS, FQNEAQ. V was shortened by 5 bases and J by 1 base, with 14 bases between the two germline ends. This CDR3 spans 15 amino acids. The CDR3 DNA follows: TGTGCCAGCAGCCCCTCAGCCTGGGCCCAAGAGACCCAGTACTTC. This translates into CASSPSAWAQETQYF.

V and J are TRBV12-3 or TRBV12-4 and TRBJ1-4; 10 bases align to TRBD1. V lost 6 bases, J lost 8 bases, and 9 bases stayed unmatched. This CDR3 comprises 15 residues. The CDR3 here is CASSPDRGLREKLFF. In DNA, the CDR3 is TGTGCCAGCAGCCCCGACAGGGGGCTACGAGAAAAACTGTTTTTT.

This chain uses TRBV5-6 with TRBJ2-5; TRBD2 is a possible D gene (5 bases). V shed 3 bases and J shed 4 bases, with 13 bases lying between them. There are 14 residues in the CDR3. Per germline, CDR1 SGHDT and CDR2 YYEEEE. The CDR3 here is CASSYASGLETQYF. The CDR3 bases are TGTGCCAGCAGCTATGCCTCGGGGTTAGAGACCCAGTACTTC.

This clonotype was seen many times. The rearrangement uses TRBV7-2 and TRBJ1-2; perhaps TRBD1 as D (6 bases). The CDR3 totals 14 residues. V was shortened by 1 base and J by 6 bases, with 12 bases between the two germline ends. CDR1 and CDR2 from the germline V gene are SGHTA and FQGNSA. The CDR3, as DNA: TGTGCCAGCAGCTTAGGGGGGCAGGGGAATGGCTACACCTTC. This sequence encodes CASSLGGQGNGYTF.

The chain has TRBV30 and TRBJ2-1; 7 bases match TRBD1. Germline trimming cut 5 bases from V and 5 bases from J; bases unmatched to any gene: 3. The germline V gene encodes CDR1 GTSNPN and CDR2 SVGIG (reference sequence). This CDR3 is 12 amino acids long. The CDR3 region has the DNA TGTGCCTGGGGGACAGTAAACAATGAGCAGTTCTTC. This gives the protein CAWGTVNNEQFF.

A note on this clonotype: With a much larger clone just one base away, this may be a read error. This chain connects TRBV7-8 to TRBJ2-7; D uncertain. The CDR3 is made up of 15 amino acids. The germline gives CDR1 SGHVS, CDR2 FQNEAQ. In DNA, the CDR3 is TGTGCCAGCAGCTTAGCGATTGGACGTAACTACGGGCAGTACTTC. Its protein product is CASSLAIGRNYGQYF.

J is TRBJ1-1 and V is TRBV11-3, with 9 bases fitting TRBD1. The germline V gene encodes CDR1 SGHNT and CDR2 YENEEA. V was pared by 8 bases and J by 2 bases, with 9 bases of the junction left unmatched. CDR3 length equals 15 residues. CDR3 nucleotide sequence: TGTGCCAGCGGGGGGGGGGACAGGGTAAACACTGAAGCTTTCTTT. Residues: CASGGGDRVNTEAFF.

This clonotype occurred a few times. The chain employs TRBV5-6 and TRBJ1-2, with no clear D. Trimming removed 0 bases from V and 8 bases from J, with 5 bases in between. The V gene's germline CDR1 is SGHDT and CDR2 YYEEEE. This CDR3 contains 11 residues. CDR3 nucleotide sequence: TGTGCCAGCAGCTTGGACGTCGGCTACACCTTC. Translated, it gives CASSLDVGYTF.

This clonotype has just a few counts. V usage is TRBV2 and J usage is TRBJ2-7; no definite D call. Germline lookup yields CDR1 SNHLY and CDR2 FYNNEI. This CDR3 is 11 amino acids long. The V and J ends lost 6 bases and 5 bases respectively, with 8 bases between them. The CDR3, as DNA: TGTGCCAGCAGCCAAGTGGACGAGCAGTACTTC. It specifies CASSQVDEQYF.

The chain uses TRBV29-1 and TRBJ2-2; TRBD2 might be the D (8 bases). The CDR3 loop spans 16 amino acids. Trimming stripped 2 bases from V and 5 bases from J, with 18 bases between. Germline V gene sequence: CDR1 SQVTM, CDR2 ANQGSEA. As DNA, the CDR3 is TGCAGCGTTGAAACTACGGGAGGGGGCGTAACCGGGGAGCTGTTTTTT. Its translation: CSVETTGGGVTGELFF.

The V and J genes are TRBV5-5 and TRBJ2-5, with 8 positions matching TRBD2. There are 15 residues in the CDR3. CDR1 is SGHKS, CDR2 YYEKEE, per germline (reference sequence). The J segment lost 5 bases and the V segment lost 0 bases, leaving 6 bases of the junction unmatched. CDR3 loop: CASSLAGGGGETQYF. CDR3 sequence (DNA): TGTGCCAGCAGCTTGGCCGGGGGGGGTGGCGAGACCCAGTACTTC.

This clonotype was counted between two and nine times. The genes are TRBV6-2 or TRBV6-3 and TRBJ1-1; D is perhaps TRBD1 (5 bases). CDR3 length: 16 residues. CDR1 is MNHEY, CDR2 SVGEGT, per germline. The ends were cut back, 2 bases at V and 3 bases at J, with 16 bases in the middle. The CDR3 is CASSYDLRGGDTEAFF. In nucleotides, the CDR3 is TGTGCCAGCAGTTACGATCTGCGGGGAGGGGACACTGAAGCTTTCTTT.

Only a few counts were recorded for this clonotype. In DNA, the CDR3 is TGCAGCGTTGTAAGACAGGGGGCAGTTTATGGCTACACCTTC. Its protein is CSVVRQGAVYGYTF. This chain joins TRBV29-1 and TRBJ1-2; 10 bases are shared with TRBD1. The CDR3 loop spans 14 amino acids. The germline V gene encodes CDR1 SQVTM and CDR2 ANQGSEA. V trimming: 4 bases; J trimming: 5 bases; junction bases outside the gene matches: 7.

This clonotype has only a few counts. The CDR3: CASTIRHLPSEKLFF. DNA of the CDR3: TGTGCCAGCACAATTCGTCACTTACCTTCTGAAAAACTGTTTTTT. V and J are TRBV11-2 and TRBJ1-4; D is ambiguous. The germline CDR1 and CDR2 sequences are SGHAT and FQNNGV. The length of the CDR3 is 15 residues. V lost 7 bases and J 7 bases, leaving 19 bases between the germline ends.

The rearrangement joins TRBV5-5 to TRBJ2-1; D possibly uses TRBD1 or TRBD2 (6 bases each). There are 15 residues in the CDR3. CDR1 is SGHKS, CDR2 YYEKEE, per germline (reference sequence). V was shortened by 2 bases and J by 3 bases, with 12 bases between the two germline ends. The CDR3: CASSFGGRGYNEQFF. In DNA, the CDR3 is TGTGCCAGCAGCTTCGGGGGCCGAGGCTACAATGAGCAGTTCTTC.

This chain uses TRBV7-3 with TRBJ1-1; tentative D call: TRBD1 (5 bases). Germline assignment: CDR1 SGHTA and CDR2 FQGTGA. Between the trimmed V and J ends, which lost 0 bases and 1 base, there was a span of 9 bases. The CDR3 consists of 15 residues. The CDR3 DNA is TGTGCCAGCAGCTTAACTGGCGGACAGAACACTGAAGCTTTCTTT. It yields the protein CASSLTGGQNTEAFF.

This clonotype appeared a single time. J is TRBJ2-5 and V is TRBV2, with D possibly matching TRBD2 (6 bases). V was clipped by 7 bases and J by 2 bases, with 20 bases between them. Germline V gene data show CDR1 as SNHLY and CDR2 as FYNNEI. The CDR3 consists of 16 residues. The CDR3 sequence is CASTLGLLGGQETQYF. CDR3 nucleotide sequence: TGTGCCAGCACCTTGGGCCTCCTCGGGGGTCAAGAGACCCAGTACTTC.

V gene TRBV18 combines with J gene TRBJ1-1; TRBD1 aligns across 7 bases. V shed 1 base, J shed 7 bases, and the junction held 3 bases outside the gene matches. This CDR3 has 13 amino acids. Germline V gives CDR1 KGHSH, CDR2 LQKENI. The CDR3 sequence is CASSPQRDSEAFF. In nucleotides, the CDR3 is TGTGCCAGCTCACCACAACGGGACAGTGAAGCTTTCTTT.

In its sample, this clonotype was seen a few times. The V gene is TRBV14, the J gene TRBJ1-2; D gene unclear. Trimming left V 0 bases short and J 8 bases short, with 10 bases between. From germline, CDR1 is SGHDN and CDR2 FVKESK. The CDR3 has 13 amino acids. CDR3 residues: CASSQDLRRGYTF. Written as DNA, the CDR3 is TGTGCCAGCAGCCAAGATCTGAGACGAGGCTACACCTTC. The full variable domain, its missing parts supplied by reference TRBV14 and TRBJ1-2, is EAGVTQFPSHSVIEKGQTVTLRCDPISGHDNLYWYRRVMGKEIKFLLHFVKESKQDESGMPNNRFLAERTGGTYSTLKVQPAELEDSGVYFCASSQDLRRGYTFGSGTRLTVV.

The V gene is TRBV15, the J gene TRBJ1-5; perhaps TRBD1 as D (5 bases). The CDR3 totals 13 residues. Germline V CDR1 and CDR2: LNHNV, YYDKDF (reference sequence). V lost 8 bases and J 7 bases, leaving 15 bases between the germline ends. The CDR3 spells CATEGRSGQPQHF. The CDR3 bases are TGTGCCACCGAGGGCAGGTCAGGGCAGCCCCAGCATTTT.

This sequence joins TRBV29-1 and TRBJ1-4, with D maybe TRBD1 (6 bases). The V gene lost 4 bases and the J gene lost 4 bases, with 13 bases spanning the gap. In germline, CDR1 is SQVTM, CDR2 ANQGSEA. The CDR3 contains 14 residues. CDR3 in DNA: TGCAGCGTTGCCAGCGGGGGCCTTAATGAAAAACTGTTTTTT. Its protein is CSVASGGLNEKLFF.

This clonotype has ten or more counts. The CDR3 sequence is CASSRDRSADTQYF. CDR3 coding DNA: TGTGCCAGCAGTCGGGACCGGAGTGCAGATACGCAGTATTTT. This chain joins TRBV7-2 and TRBJ2-3; either TRBD1 or TRBD2 may fit D (5 bases each). Germline assignment: CDR1 SGHTA and CDR2 FQGNSA. This CDR3 contains 14 residues. The V and J ends lost 6 bases and 4 bases respectively, with 14 bases between them.

This chain connects TRBV6-1 to TRBJ2-7; D is perhaps TRBD1 (6 bases). The CDR3 is 15 amino acids. Per germline, CDR1 MNHNS and CDR2 SASEGT. Trimming shortened V by 1 base and J by 8 bases, and 18 bases separated the two germline ends. The DNA of the CDR3 is TGTGCCAGCAGTGAAGGGGGGCAAGCTTTCGGCCAGCAGTACTTC. It codes for CASSEGGQAFGQQYF.